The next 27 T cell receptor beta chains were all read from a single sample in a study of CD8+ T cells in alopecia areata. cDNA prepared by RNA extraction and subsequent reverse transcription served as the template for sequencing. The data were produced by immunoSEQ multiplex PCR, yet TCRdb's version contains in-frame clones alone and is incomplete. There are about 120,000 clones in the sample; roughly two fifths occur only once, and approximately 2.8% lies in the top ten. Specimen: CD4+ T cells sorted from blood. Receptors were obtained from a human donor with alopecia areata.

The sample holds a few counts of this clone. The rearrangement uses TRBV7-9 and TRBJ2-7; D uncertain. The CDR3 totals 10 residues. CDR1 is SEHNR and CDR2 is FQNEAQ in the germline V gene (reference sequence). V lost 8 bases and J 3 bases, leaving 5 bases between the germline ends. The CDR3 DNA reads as TGTGCCAGCGGGATCTACGAGCAGTACTTC. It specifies CASGIYEQYF.

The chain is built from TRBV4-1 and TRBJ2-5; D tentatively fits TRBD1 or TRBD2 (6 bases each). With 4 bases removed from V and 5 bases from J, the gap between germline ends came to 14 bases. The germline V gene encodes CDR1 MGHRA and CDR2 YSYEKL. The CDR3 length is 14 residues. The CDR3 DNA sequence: TGCGCCAGCAGCCCCGGAGGGGGGAAGGAGACCCAGTACTTC. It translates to CASSPGGGKETQYF.

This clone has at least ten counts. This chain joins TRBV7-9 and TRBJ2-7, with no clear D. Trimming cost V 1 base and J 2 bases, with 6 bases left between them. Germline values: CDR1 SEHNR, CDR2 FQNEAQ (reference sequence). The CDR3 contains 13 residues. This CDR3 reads CASSLEDPYEQYF. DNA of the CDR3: TGTGCCAGCAGCTTAGAAGACCCCTACGAGCAGTACTTC. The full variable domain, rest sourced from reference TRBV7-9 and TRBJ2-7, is DTGVSQNPRHKITKRGQNVTFRCDPISEHNRLYWYRQTLGQGPEFLTYFQNEAQLEKSRLLSDRFSAERPKGSFSTLEIQRTEQGDSAMYLCASSLEDPYEQYFGPGTRLTVT.

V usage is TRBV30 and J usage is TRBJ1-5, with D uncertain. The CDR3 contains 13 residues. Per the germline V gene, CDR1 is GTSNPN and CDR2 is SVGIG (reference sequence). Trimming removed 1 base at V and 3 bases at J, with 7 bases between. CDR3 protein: CAWSGTVNQPQHF. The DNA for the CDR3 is TGTGCCTGGAGTGGGACTGTCAATCAGCCCCAGCATTTT.

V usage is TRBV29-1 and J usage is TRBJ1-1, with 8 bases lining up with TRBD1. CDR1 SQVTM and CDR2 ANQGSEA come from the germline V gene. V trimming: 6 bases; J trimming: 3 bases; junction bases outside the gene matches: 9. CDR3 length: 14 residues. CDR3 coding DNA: TGCAGCGTGGATACGCGGACAGGGCACACTGAAGCTTTCTTT. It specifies CSVDTRTGHTEAFF. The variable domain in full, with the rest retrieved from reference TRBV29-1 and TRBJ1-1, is SAVISQKPSRDICQRGTSLTIQCQVDSQVTMMFWYRQQPGQSLTLIATANQGSEATYESGFVIDKFPISRPNLTFSTLTVSNMSPEDSSIYLCSVDTRTGHTEAFFGQGTRLTVV.

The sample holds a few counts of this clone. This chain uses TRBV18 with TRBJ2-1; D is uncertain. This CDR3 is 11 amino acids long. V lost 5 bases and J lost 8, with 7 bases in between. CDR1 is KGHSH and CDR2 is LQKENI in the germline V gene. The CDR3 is CASSYLYEQFF. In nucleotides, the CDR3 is TGTGCCAGCTCATACCTGTATGAGCAGTTCTTC.

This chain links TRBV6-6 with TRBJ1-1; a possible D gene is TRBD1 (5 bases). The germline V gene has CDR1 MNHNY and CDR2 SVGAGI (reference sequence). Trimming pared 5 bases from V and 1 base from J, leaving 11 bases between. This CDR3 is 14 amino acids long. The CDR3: CASSRDSPNTEAFF. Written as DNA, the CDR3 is TGTGCCAGCAGTCGCGACAGTCCGAACACTGAAGCTTTCTTT.

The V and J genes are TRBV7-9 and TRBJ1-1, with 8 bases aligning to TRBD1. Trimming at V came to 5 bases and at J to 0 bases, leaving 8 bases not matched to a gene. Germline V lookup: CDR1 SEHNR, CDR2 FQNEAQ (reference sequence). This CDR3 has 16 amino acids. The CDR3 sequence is CASSRRGTGVNTEAFF. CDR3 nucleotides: TGTGCCAGCAGCCGCCGCGGGACAGGCGTGAACACTGAAGCTTTCTTT.

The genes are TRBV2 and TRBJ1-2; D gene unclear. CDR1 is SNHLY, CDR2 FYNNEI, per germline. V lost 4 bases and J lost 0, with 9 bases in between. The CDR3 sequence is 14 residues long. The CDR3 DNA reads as TGTGCCAGCAGTGGGACCGGAGCTAACTATGGCTACACCTTC. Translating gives CASSGTGANYGYTF.

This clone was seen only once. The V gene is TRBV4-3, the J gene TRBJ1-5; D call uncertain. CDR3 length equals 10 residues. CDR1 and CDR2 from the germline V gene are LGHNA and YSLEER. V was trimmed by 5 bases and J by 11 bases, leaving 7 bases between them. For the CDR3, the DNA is TGCGCCAGCAGCGGAGGCACCCAGCATTTT. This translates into CASSGGTQHF.

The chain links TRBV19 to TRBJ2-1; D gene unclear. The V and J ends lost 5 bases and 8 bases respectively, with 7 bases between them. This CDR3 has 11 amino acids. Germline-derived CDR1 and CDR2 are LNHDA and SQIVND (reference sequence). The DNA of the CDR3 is TGTGCCAGTAGTGGGGTGGATGAGCAGTTCTTC. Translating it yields CASSGVDEQFF.

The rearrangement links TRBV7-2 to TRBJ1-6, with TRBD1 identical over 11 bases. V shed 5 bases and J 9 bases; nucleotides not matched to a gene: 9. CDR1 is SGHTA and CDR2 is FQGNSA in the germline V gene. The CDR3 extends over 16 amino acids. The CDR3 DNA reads TGTGCCAGCAGCCAAAGGACAGGGGGCAACGGTTCACCCCTCCACTTT. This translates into CASSQRTGGNGSPLHF.

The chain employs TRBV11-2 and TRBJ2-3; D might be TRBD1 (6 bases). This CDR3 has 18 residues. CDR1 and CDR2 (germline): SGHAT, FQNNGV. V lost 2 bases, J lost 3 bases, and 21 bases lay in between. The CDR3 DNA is TGTGCCAGCAGCTTACACGGCGGCGGACAGAGACCAACAGATACGCAGTATTTT. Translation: CASSLHGGGQRPTDTQYF.

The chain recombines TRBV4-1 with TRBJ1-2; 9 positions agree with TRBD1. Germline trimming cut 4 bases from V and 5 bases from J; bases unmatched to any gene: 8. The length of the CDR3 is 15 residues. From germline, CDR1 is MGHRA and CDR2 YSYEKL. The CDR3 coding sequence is TGCGCCAGCAGCCCCCCCGTCGGGACAGGGTATGGCTACACCTTC. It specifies CASSPPVGTGYGYTF.

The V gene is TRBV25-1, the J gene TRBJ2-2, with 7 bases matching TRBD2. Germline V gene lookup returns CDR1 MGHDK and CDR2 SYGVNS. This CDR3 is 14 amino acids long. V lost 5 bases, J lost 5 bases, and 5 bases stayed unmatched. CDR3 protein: CASSSTGGTGELFF. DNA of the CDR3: TGTGCCAGCAGTAGTACGGGAGGTACCGGGGAGCTGTTTTTT.

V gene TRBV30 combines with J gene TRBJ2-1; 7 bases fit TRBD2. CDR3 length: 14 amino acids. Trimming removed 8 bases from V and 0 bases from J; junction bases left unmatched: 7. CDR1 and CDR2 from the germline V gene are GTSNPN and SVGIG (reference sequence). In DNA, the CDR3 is TGTGCCGGGCTAGCGGATAGCTCCTACAATGAGCAGTTCTTC. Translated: CAGLADSSYNEQFF.

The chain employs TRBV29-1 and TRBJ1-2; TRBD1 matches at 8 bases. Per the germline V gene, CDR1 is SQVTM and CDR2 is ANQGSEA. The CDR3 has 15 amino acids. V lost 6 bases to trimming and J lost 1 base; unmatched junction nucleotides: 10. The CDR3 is CSVPGQARGNYGYTF. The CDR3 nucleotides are TGCAGCGTCCCGGGACAGGCTAGGGGTAACTATGGCTACACCTTC.

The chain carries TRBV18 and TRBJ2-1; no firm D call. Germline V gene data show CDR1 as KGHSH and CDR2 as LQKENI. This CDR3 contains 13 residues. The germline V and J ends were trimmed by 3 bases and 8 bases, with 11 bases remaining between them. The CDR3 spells CASSPLVWDEQFF. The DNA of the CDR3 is TGTGCCAGCTCACCCCTAGTGTGGGATGAGCAGTTCTTC.

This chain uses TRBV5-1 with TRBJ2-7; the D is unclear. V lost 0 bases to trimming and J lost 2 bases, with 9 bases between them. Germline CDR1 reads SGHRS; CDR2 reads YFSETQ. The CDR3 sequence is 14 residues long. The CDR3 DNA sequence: TGCGCCAGCAGCTTGGAGCCCACTACCTACGAGCAGTACTTC. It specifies CASSLEPTTYEQYF.

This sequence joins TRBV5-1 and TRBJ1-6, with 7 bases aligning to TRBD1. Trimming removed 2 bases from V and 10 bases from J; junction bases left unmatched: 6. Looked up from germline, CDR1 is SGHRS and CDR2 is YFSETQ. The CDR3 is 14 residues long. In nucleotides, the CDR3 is TGCGCCAGCAGCTTAGGGCAGGGGGAATCACCCCTCCACTTT. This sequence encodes CASSLGQGESPLHF.

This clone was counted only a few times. The CDR3 region is CASSSGLVDYEQYF. DNA for the CDR3: TGTGCCAGCAGCTCGGGACTGGTGGACTACGAGCAGTACTTC. The chain combines TRBV11-1 with TRBJ2-7; tentatively, D is TRBD2 (6 bases). Trimming stripped 4 bases from V and 3 bases from J, with 13 bases between. The germline gives CDR1 SGHAT, CDR2 FQDESV (reference sequence). The CDR3 has 14 residues.

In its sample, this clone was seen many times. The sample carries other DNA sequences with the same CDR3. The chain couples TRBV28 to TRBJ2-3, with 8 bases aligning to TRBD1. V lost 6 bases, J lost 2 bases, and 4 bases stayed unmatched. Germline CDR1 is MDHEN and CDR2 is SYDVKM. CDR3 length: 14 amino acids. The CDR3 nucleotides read TGTGCCAGCAGCCTGCAGGGGGCCACAGATACGCAGTATTTT. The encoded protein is CASSLQGATDTQYF.

CDR3 sequence (DNA): TGTGCCAGCAAGCAACCGAAGTACTTC. It encodes CASKQPKYF. The chain carries TRBV7-6 and TRBJ2-7; D unresolved. The V end was cut by 7 bases, the J end by 11 bases, with 9 bases between. The CDR3 has 9 residues. Germline CDR1 SGHVS, CDR2 FNYEAQ.

The CDR3 DNA sequence: TGTGCCTGGAGCGACCATCGGGGGGAGCGGTGGGGGAATCAGCCCCAGCATTTT. This gives the protein CAWSDHRGERWGNQPQHF. The J gene is TRBJ1-5, the V gene TRBV30; possibly TRBD1 for D (5 bases). CDR1 and CDR2 (germline): GTSNPN, SVGIG (reference sequence). V was clipped by 3 bases and J by 4 bases, with 25 bases between them. The CDR3 covers 18 residues.

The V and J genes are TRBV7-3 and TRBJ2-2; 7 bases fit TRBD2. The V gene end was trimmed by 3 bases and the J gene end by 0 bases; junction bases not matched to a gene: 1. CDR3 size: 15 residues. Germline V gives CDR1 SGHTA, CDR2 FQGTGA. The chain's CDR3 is CASSLGLTNTGELFF. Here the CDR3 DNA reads TGTGCCAGCAGCTTGGGACTAACGAACACCGGGGAGCTGTTTTTT.

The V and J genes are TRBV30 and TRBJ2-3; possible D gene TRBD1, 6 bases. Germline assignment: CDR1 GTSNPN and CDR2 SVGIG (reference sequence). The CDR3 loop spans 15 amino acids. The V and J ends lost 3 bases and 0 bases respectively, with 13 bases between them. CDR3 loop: CAWRKNRASTDTQYF. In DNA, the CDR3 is TGTGCCTGGAGAAAAAACAGGGCCAGCACAGATACGCAGTATTTT.

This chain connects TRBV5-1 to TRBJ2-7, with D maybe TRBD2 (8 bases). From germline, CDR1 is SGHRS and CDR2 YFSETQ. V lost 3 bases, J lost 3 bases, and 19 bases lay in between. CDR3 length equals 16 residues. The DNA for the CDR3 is TGCGCCAGCAGCTCCGCCAGGGGGACTAGTATCTACGAGCAGTACTTC. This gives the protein CASSSARGTSIYEQYF. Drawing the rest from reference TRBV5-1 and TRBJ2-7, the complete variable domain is KAGVTQTPRYLIKTRGQQVTLSCSPISGHRSVSWYQQTPGQGLQFLFEYFSETQRNKGNFPGRFSGRQFSNSRSEMNVSTLELGDSALYLCASSSARGTSIYEQYFGPGTRLTVT.